The rows below give T cell receptor beta chains drawn from one sample of a study of ipilimumab plus nivolumab after autologous stem cell transplantation. Data came from immunoSEQ multiplex PCR; TCRdb stores just in-frame clones and leaves some out. The sample has 9,000 to 9,500 clones, about two thirds seen once; the top ten hold 17%. Specimen: PBMCs, collected in a trial of ipilimumab plus nivolumab as post-transplant consolidation. The receptor set was obtained from a female donor with multiple myeloma. The CDR3 runs from the conserved cysteine through the conserved F or W. The D gene is left open where the match is weak. Where a row states a size, it is once, few, many or the class of an expanded clone; other rows omit it.

D gene,J gene,clone size,V gene,CDR3 protein,CDR3 DNA
NA,TRBJ1-1,few,TRBV23-1,CASSPWFWDWDEAFF,TGCGCCAGCAGTCCGTGGTTTTGGGATTGGGATGAAGCTTTCTTT
NA,TRBJ2-7,NA,TRBV27,CASSLPSYEQYF,TGTGCCAGCAGTTTACCGTCCTACGAGCAGTACTTC
NA,TRBJ2-1,NA,TRBV5-1,CASSSYPGGSAYNEQFF,TGCGCCAGCAGCTCGTACCCCGGGGGTAGCGCCTACAATGAGCAGTTCTTC
TRBD2,TRBJ2-2,NA,TRBV19,CASSILRGRITGELFF,TGTGCCAGTAGTATCTTGCGCGGGAGAATTACCGGGGAGCTGTTTTTT
NA,TRBJ1-4,NA,TRBV5-6,CASSLIPGEKLFF,TGTGCCAGCAGCTTAATTCCCGGTGAAAAACTGTTTTTT
NA,TRBJ1-1,NA,TRBV19,CASSIDSRYEQGRTEAFF,TGTGCCAGTAGTATAGATTCGAGGTACGAGCAGGGGAGGACTGAAGCTTTCTTT
NA,TRBJ2-3,NA,TRBV5-6,CASNPGTITDTQYF,TGTGCCAGCAACCCAGGGACAATCACAGATACGCAGTATTTT
TRBD1,TRBJ2-5,NA,TRBV5-4,CASSLSNRGQRETQYF,TGTGCCAGCAGCTTGAGTAACAGGGGGCAACGGGAGACCCAGTACTTC
TRBD1,TRBJ2-7,NA,TRBV19,CASIDRASYEQYF,TGTGCCAGTATCGACAGGGCCTCCTACGAGCAGTACTTC
NA,TRBJ1-2,NA,TRBV27,CASRGPNYGYTF,TGTGCCAGCAGGGGGCCTAACTATGGCTACACCTTC
NA,TRBJ1-5,NA,TRBV27,CASGTPNQPQHF,TGTGCCAGCGGAACACCCAATCAGCCCCAGCATTTT
NA,TRBJ2-1,once,TRBV6-5,CASSIQGWITEQFF,TGTGCCAGCAGTATTCAGGGTTGGATTACTGAGCAGTTCTTC
NA,TRBJ2-7,NA,TRBV11-1,CASSYSRAYEQYF,TGTGCCAGCAGCTATTCGCGCGCGTACGAGCAGTACTTC
NA,TRBJ1-6,NA,TRBV7-9,CASSLVQGDSPLHF,TGTGCCAGCAGCTTAGTACAGGGAGACTCACCCCTCCACTTT
NA,TRBJ2-1,NA,TRBV11-1,CASSSSGVTVAYEQFF,TGTGCCAGCAGCTCGTCAGGGGTGACCGTAGCGTACGAGCAGTTCTTC
TRBD2,TRBJ2-3,NA,TRBV4-2,CASSYHTSDPDTQYF,TGTGCCAGCAGCTACCATACTAGCGACCCAGATACGCAGTATTTT